These 17 T cell receptor beta chains originate from one sample sequenced in a study of blood T cell repertoires in COVID-19. The assay was immunoSEQ multiplex PCR, and TCRdb's table has in-frame clones only and misses some. The table has about 50,000 clones, approximately 85% seen once. Material: peripheral blood. These receptors originate from a human donor in a cohort sampled during active COVID-19.

This clone was detected only a few times. The gene calls are TRBV6-7 and TRBJ1-2, with 10 bases identical to TRBD1. TRBV6-7 is filed as an ORF, its function uncertain. The CDR3 length is 19 residues. J gave up 1 base and V 2 bases, and 13 bases lay outside the gene matches. DNA for the CDR3: TGTGCCAGCAGTTACCAAAGAGAGGACAGGGGGTTCGGTAACTATGGCTACACCTTC. Translation gives CASSYQREDRGFGNYGYTF.

This clone was found once. The V and J genes are TRBV24-1 and TRBJ2-2, with D perhaps TRBD1 (6 bases). This CDR3 region has 15 residues. V lost 2 bases, J lost 1 base, and 7 bases lay in between. The germline CDR1 and CDR2 sequences are KGHDR and SFDVKD. In nucleotides, the CDR3 is TGTGCCACCAGTGATTCAGGGGTGAACACCGGGGAGCTGTTTTTT. It specifies CATSDSGVNTGELFF.

The chain combines TRBV7-9 with TRBJ1-1; weak D call: TRBD1 (5 bases). Trimming shortened V by 5 bases and J by 0 bases, and 16 bases separated the two germline ends. CDR1 is SEHNR and CDR2 is FQNEAQ in the germline V gene (reference sequence). This CDR3 is 16 amino acids long. The CDR3 reads CASSQARGTMNTEAFF. The DNA for the CDR3 is TGTGCCAGCAGCCAAGCACGGGGGACCATGAACACTGAAGCTTTCTTT. Complete variable domain (other parts from reference TRBV7-9 and TRBJ1-1): DTGVSQNPRHKITKRGQNVTFRCDPISEHNRLYWYRQTLGQGPEFLTYFQNEAQLEKSRLLSDRFSAERPKGSFSTLEIQRTEQGDSAMYLCASSQARGTMNTEAFFGQGTRLTVV.

In regard to this clone: At one end the junction does not follow the germline gene, possibly because of a read error. The V call is TRBV7-7, the J call TRBJ2-3; tentatively, D is TRBD2 (5 bases). Germline CDR1 SSHAT, CDR2 FNYEAQ (reference sequence). This CDR3 comprises 15 residues. The CDR3 sequence: CASSPRFGDTDTQYF. As DNA, the CDR3 is TGTGCTAGCAGCCCCCGGTTCGGGGACACAGATACGCAGTATTTT. Filled out from reference TRBV7-7 and TRBJ2-3, the complete variable domain reads GAGVSQSPRYKVTKRGQDVTLRCDPISSHATLYWYQQALGQGPEFLTYFNYEAQPDKSGLPSDRFSAERPEGSISTLTIQRTEQRDSAMYRCASSPRFGDTDTQYFGPGTRLTVL.

The rearrangement uses TRBV25-1 and TRBJ2-1, with TRBD1 identical over 9 bases. V lost 1 base and J lost 9; bases outside the gene matches: 7. The CDR3 runs 15 residues. Germline V gives CDR1 MGHDK, CDR2 SYGVNS. The CDR3, as DNA: TGTGCCAGCAGTGAATGGGACAGGGTAGGAGGTGAGCAGTTCTTC. Translating gives CASSEWDRVGGEQFF.

The chain recombines TRBV24-1 with TRBJ2-5; the match to TRBD1 covers 9 bases. Germline CDR1 reads KGHDR; CDR2 reads SFDVKD. The CDR3 runs to 15 residues. J gave up 5 bases and V 3 bases, and 6 bases lay outside the gene matches. In DNA, the CDR3 is TGTGCCACCAGTGATGGGGACAGGGTACGGGAGACCCAGTACTTC. Amino acid sequence: CATSDGDRVRETQYF.

CDR3 residues: CASSATRGDTEAFF. DNA for the CDR3: TGTGCCAGTAGTGCTACGCGGGGTGACACTGAAGCTTTCTTT. The rearrangement joins TRBV19 to TRBJ1-1; unclear D gene. V was shortened by 5 bases and J by 3 bases, with 13 bases between the two germline ends. The germline CDR1 and CDR2 sequences are LNHDA and SQIVND (reference sequence). The CDR3 totals 14 residues.

The gene calls are TRBV5-5 and TRBJ2-1, with 8 positions matching TRBD2. V shed 4 bases, J shed 6 bases, and the junction held 9 bases outside the gene matches. The CDR3 runs 15 residues. Germline CDR1 and CDR2: SGHKS and YYEKEE (reference sequence). The CDR3: CASSLGLAELNEQFF. Written as DNA, the CDR3 is TGTGCCAGCAGCCTTGGACTAGCCGAGCTCAATGAGCAGTTCTTC.

The chain links TRBV9 to TRBJ2-1; D not certain. The CDR3 totals 18 residues. Trimming shortened V by 0 bases and J by 1 base, and 17 bases separated the two germline ends. The germline V gene encodes CDR1 SGDLS and CDR2 YYNGEE. The CDR3 sequence: CASSVATPTSTSYNEQFF. CDR3 in DNA: TGTGCCAGCAGCGTAGCTACCCCCACCTCTACTTCCTACAATGAGCAGTTCTTC.

The chain employs TRBV2 and TRBJ2-2; no firm D call. V was clipped by 4 bases and J by 0 bases, with 9 bases between them. Germline V gene lookup returns CDR1 SNHLY and CDR2 FYNNEI. CDR3 length equals 15 residues. In DNA form, the CDR3 reads TGTGCCAGCAGTGGAGTAGAATCGAACACCGGGGAGCTGTTTTTT. Its translation: CASSGVESNTGELFF.

The rearrangement links TRBV25-1 to TRBJ1-2; D uncertain. The CDR3 contains 13 residues. Deletions cut 1 base from V and 3 bases from J, with 6 bases between. Germline CDR1 MGHDK, CDR2 SYGVNS. CDR3 nucleotides: TGTGCCAGCAGTGAATCGTCCTACTATGGCTACACCTTC. Translated, it gives CASSESSYYGYTF.

This chain connects TRBV29-1 to TRBJ1-2; 7 bases are a match to TRBD1. Germline V gene data show CDR1 as SQVTM and CDR2 as ANQGSEA. V was clipped by 3 bases and J by 5 bases; unmatched bases: 15. CDR3 length equals 16 residues. CDR3 nucleotide sequence: TGCAGCGTTGACCCGCGGACAGGCACGGCGGGGTATGGCTACACCTTC. It encodes CSVDPRTGTAGYGYTF.

The V and J genes are TRBV25-1 and TRBJ1-2; TRBD1 aligns across 7 bases. There are 16 residues in the CDR3. The trim removed 5 bases at V and 0 bases at J, leaving 9 bases unmatched. CDR1 and CDR2 from the germline V gene are MGHDK and SYGVNS. DNA for the CDR3: TGTGCCAGCAGTCAAGGGGGCCTCTCGACTAACTATGGCTACACCTTC. Its translation is CASSQGGLSTNYGYTF.

The chain links TRBV25-1 to TRBJ2-3; 13 nucleotides align to TRBD2. The CDR3 consists of 16 residues. Trimming took 5 bases from V and 2 from J; bases not matched to a gene: 4. Per the germline V gene, CDR1 is MGHDK and CDR2 is SYGVNS. CDR3 region: CASSRTSGSPTDTQYF. CDR3 nucleotides: TGTGCCAGCAGTCGGACTAGCGGGAGCCCCACAGATACGCAGTATTTT.

The J gene is TRBJ1-5, the V gene TRBV7-8; D possibly corresponds to TRBD1 (5 bases). The CDR3 runs 15 residues. Germline CDR1 is SGHVS and CDR2 is FQNEAQ. V lost 5 bases and J 4 bases, leaving 15 bases between the germline ends. CDR3 coding DNA: TGTGCCAGCAGCAAGGAAGGGGAACAAAATCAGCCCCAGCATTTT. It codes for CASSKEGEQNQPQHF. The whole variable domain, filled in from reference TRBV7-8 and TRBJ1-5, reads GAGVSQSPRYKVAKRGQDVALRCDPISGHVSLFWYQQALGQGPEFLTYFQNEAQLDKSGLPSDRFFAERPEGSVSTLKIQRTQQEDSAVYLCASSKEGEQNQPQHFGDGTRLSIL.

This clone appeared a few times. CDR3 sequence: CASSYIGGGSGYTF. The CDR3 bases are TGTGCCAGCAGTTACATTGGGGGGGGAAGTGGCTACACCTTC. This chain uses TRBV6-5 with TRBJ1-2, with D possibly being TRBD1 (5 bases). The CDR3 covers 14 residues. Germline assignment: CDR1 MNHEY and CDR2 SVGAGI. The germline V and J ends were trimmed by 2 bases and 7 bases, with 14 bases remaining between them.

The chain is built from TRBV4-2 and TRBJ1-4, with TRBD1 as a possible D gene (6 bases). Germline CDR1 LGHNA, CDR2 YNFKEQ. This CDR3 region has 20 residues. V was pared by 6 bases and J by 0 bases, with 26 bases between. CDR3 amino acids: CASRQLGTPHRSSTNEKLFF. The CDR3 DNA is TGTGCCAGCAGGCAACTCGGGACACCCCACCGTAGTTCAACTAATGAAAAACTGTTTTTT.